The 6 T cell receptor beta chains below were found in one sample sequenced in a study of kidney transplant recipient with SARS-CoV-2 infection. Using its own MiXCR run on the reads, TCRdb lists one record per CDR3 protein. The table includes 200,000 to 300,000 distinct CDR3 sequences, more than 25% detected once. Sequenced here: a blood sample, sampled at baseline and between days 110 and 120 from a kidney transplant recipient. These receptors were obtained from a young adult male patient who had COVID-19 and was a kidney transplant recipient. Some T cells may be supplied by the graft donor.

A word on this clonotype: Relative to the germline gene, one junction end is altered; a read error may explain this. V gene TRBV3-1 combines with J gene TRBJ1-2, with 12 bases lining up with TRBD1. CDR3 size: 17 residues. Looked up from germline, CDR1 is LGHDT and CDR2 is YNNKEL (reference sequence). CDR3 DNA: TGTGCCGGCAGCCGGGGGACAGGGGGCGCAACTGACTATGGCTACACCTTC. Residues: CAGSRGTGGATDYGYTF.

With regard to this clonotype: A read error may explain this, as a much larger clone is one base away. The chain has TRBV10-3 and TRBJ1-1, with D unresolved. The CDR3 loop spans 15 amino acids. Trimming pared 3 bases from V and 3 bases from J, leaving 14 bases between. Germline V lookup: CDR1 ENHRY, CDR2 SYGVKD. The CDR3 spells CAISDSDKLDTEAFF. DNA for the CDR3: TGTGCCATCAGTGATTCCGACAAGTTGGACACTGAAGCTTTCTTT.

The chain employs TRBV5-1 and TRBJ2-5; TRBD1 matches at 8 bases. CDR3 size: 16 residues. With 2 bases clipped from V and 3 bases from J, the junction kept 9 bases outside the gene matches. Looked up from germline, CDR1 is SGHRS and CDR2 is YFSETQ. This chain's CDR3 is CASSFFKTGEKETQYF. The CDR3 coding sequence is TGCGCCAGCAGCTTCTTTAAGACAGGGGAAAAAGAGACCCAGTACTTC. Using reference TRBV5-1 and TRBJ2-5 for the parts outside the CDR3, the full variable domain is KAGVTQTPRYLIKTRGQQVTLSCSPISGHRSVSWYQQTPGQGLQFLFEYFSETQRNKGNFPGRFSGRQFSNSRSEMNVSTLELGDSALYLCASSFFKTGEKETQYFGPGTRLLVL.

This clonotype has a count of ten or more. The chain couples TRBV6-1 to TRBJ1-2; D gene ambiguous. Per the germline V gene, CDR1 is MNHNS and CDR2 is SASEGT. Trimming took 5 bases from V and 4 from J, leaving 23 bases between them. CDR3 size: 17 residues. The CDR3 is CASSSPSSMRKTYGYTF. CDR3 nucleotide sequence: TGTGCCAGCAGTAGCCCTAGCTCTATGCGAAAGACCTATGGCTACACCTTC.

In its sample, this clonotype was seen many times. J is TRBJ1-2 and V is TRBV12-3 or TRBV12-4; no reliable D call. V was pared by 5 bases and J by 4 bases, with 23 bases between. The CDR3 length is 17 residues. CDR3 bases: TGTGCCAGCAGTCTATACCCCAGCTTCCGAAAGACCTATGGCTACACCTTC. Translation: CASSLYPSFRKTYGYTF.

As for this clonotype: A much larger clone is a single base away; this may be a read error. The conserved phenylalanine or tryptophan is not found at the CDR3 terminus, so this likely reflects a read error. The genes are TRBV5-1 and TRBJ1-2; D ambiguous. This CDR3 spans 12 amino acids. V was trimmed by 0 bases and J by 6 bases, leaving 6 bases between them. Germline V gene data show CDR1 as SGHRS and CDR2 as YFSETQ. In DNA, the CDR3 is TGCGCCAGCAGCTTGGAAGGTCATGGCTACACCCTC. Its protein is CASSLEGHGYTL.